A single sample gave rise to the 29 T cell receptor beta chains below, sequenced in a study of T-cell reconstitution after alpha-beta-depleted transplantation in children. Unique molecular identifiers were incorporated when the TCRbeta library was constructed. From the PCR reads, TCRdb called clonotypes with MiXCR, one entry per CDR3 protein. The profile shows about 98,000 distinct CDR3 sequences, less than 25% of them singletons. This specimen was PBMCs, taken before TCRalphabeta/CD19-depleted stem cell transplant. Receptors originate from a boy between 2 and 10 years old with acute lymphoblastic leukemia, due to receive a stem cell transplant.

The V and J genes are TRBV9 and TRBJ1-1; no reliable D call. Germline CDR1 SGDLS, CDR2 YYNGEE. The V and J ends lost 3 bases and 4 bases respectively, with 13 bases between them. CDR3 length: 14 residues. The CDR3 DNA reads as TGTGCCAGCAGCGAAGGACCCCTGCCCACTGAAGCTTTCTTT. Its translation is CASSEGPLPTEAFF.

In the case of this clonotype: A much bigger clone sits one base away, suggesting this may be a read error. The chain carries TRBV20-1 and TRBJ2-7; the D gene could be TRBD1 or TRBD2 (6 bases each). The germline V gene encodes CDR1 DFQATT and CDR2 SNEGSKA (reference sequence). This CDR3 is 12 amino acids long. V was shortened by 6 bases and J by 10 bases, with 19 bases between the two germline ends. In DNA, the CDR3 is TGCAGTGCACCGACCCAGGGGAGGCAACAGTACTTC. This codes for CSAPTQGRQQYF.

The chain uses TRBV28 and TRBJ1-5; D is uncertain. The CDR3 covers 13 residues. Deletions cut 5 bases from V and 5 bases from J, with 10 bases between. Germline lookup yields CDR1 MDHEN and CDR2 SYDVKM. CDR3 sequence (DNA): TGTGCCAGCAGTGAGCCTTTCCATCAGCCCCAGCATTTT. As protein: CASSEPFHQPQHF.

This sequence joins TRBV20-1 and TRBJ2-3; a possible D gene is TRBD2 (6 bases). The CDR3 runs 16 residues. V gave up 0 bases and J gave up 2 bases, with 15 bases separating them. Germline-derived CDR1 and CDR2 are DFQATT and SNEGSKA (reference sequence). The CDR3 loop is CSARDPSGGATDTQYF. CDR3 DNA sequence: TGCAGTGCTAGAGATCCCAGCGGAGGGGCCACAGATACGCAGTATTTT.

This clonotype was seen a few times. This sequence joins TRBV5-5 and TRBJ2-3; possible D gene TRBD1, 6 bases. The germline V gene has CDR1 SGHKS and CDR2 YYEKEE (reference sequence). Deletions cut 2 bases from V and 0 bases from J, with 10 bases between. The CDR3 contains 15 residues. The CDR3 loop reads CASSLRGSSTDTQYF. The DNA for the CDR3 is TGTGCCAGCAGCTTAAGGGGGTCTAGCACAGATACGCAGTATTTT.

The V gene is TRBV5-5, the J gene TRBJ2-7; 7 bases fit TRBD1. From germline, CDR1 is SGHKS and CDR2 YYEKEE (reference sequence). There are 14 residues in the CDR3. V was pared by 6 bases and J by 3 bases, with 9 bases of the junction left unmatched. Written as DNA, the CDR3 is TGTGCCAGCAACCCCGGGACAGTCTACTACGAGCAGTACTTC. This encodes CASNPGTVYYEQYF.

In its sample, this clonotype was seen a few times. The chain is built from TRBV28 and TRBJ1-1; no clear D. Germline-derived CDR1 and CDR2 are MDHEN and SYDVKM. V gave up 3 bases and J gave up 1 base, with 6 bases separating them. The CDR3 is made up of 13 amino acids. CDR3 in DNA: TGTGCCAGCAGTTTGTTGGAGAACACTGAAGCTTTCTTT. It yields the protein CASSLLENTEAFF.

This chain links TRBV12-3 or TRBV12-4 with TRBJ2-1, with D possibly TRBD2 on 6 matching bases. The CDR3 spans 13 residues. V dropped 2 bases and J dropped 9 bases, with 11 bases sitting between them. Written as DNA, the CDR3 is TGTGCCAGCAGTTTAAGCGGAGCGGGTGAGCAGTTCTTC. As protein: CASSLSGAGEQFF.

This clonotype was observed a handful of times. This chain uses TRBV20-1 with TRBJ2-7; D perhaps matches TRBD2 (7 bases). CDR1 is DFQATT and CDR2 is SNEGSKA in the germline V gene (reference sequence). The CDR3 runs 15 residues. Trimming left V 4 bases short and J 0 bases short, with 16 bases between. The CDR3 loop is CSATPGASGSYEQYF. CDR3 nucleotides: TGCAGTGCTACCCCGGGGGCTAGCGGCTCCTACGAGCAGTACTTC.

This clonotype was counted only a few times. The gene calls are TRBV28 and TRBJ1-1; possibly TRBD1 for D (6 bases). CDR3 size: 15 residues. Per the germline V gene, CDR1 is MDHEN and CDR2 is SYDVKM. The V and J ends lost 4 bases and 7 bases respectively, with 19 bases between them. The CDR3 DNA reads TGTGCCAGCAGTTATCAAACAGGGCTTTTCAGTGAAGCTTTCTTT. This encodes CASSYQTGLFSEAFF.

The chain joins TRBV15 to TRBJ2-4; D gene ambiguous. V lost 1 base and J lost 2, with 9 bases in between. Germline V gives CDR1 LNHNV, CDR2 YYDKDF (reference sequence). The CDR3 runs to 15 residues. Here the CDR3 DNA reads TGTGCCACCAGCAGAGCTGACGGGCCCAAAAACATTCAGTACTTC. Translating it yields CATSRADGPKNIQYF.

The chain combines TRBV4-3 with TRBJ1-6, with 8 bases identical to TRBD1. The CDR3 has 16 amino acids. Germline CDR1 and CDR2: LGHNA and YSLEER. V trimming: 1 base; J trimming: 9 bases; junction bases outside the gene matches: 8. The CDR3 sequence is CASSQGSGQGGSPLHF. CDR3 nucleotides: TGCGCCAGCAGCCAAGGAAGTGGACAGGGAGGTTCACCCCTCCACTTT.

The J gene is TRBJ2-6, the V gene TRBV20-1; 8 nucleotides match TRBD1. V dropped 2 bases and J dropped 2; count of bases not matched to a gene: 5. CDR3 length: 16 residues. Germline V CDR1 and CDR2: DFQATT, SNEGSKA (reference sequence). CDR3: CSARSPQGAGANVLTF. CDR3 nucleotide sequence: TGCAGTGCTAGATCCCCACAGGGGGCTGGGGCCAACGTCCTGACTTTC.

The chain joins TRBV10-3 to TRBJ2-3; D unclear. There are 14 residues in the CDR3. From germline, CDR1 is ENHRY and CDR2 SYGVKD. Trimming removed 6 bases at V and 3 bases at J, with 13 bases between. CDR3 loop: CAIRPAGYTDTQYF. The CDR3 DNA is TGTGCCATCAGGCCTGCAGGATATACAGATACGCAGTATTTT.

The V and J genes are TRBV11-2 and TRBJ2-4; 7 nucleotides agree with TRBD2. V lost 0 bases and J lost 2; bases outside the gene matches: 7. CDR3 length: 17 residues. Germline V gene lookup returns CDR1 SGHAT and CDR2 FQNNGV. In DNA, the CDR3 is TGTGCCAGCAGCTTAGAAGGGCTAGCGGTACCCAAAAACATTCAGTACTTC. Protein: CASSLEGLAVPKNIQYF.

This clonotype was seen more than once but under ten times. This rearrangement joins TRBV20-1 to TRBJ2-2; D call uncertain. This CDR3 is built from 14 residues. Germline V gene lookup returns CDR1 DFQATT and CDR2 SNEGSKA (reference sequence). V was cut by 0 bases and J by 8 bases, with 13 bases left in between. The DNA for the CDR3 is TGCAGTGCTAGAGATAGGCTAGTCACAGGGGAGCTGTTTTTT. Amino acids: CSARDRLVTGELFF.

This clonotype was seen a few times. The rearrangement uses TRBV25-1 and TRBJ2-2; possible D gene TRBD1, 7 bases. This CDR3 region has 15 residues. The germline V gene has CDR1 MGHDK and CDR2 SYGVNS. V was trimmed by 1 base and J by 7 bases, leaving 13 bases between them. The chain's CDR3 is CASSESQGEVGELFF. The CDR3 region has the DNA TGTGCCAGCAGTGAATCCCAGGGGGAGGTCGGGGAGCTGTTTTTT.

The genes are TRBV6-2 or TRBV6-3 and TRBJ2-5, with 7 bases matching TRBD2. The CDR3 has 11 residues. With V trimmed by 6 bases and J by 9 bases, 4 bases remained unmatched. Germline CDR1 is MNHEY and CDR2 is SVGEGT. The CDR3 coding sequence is TGTGCCAGCAGCGGACGGGGGGCCCAGTACTTC. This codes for CASSGRGAQYF.

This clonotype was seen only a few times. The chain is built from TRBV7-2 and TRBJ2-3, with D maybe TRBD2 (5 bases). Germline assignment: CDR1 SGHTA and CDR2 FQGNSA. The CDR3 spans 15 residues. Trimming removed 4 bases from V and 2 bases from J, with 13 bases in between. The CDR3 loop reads CASSYRRDPTDTQYF. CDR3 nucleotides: TGTGCCAGCAGCTACCGCCGGGATCCCACAGATACGCAGTATTTT.

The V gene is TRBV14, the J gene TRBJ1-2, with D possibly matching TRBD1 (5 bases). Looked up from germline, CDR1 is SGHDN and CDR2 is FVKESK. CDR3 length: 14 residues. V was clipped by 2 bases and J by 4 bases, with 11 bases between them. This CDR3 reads CASSQQGSGYGYTF. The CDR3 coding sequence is TGTGCCAGCAGCCAACAGGGATCTGGCTATGGCTACACCTTC.

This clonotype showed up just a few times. This CDR3 is CSPRTGITDTQYF. The CDR3 region has the DNA TGCAGTCCCAGGACAGGAATCACAGATACGCAGTATTTT. J is TRBJ2-3 and V is TRBV20-1, with 7 nucleotides matching TRBD1. CDR3 length: 13 residues. Germline CDR1 and CDR2: DFQATT and SNEGSKA (reference sequence). The junction had 7 bases not matched to a gene; V was cut back by 8 bases and J by 2 bases.

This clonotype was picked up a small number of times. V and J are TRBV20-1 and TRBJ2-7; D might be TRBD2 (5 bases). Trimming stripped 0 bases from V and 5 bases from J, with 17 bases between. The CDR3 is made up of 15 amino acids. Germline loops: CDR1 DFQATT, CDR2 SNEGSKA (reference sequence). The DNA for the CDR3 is TGCAGTGCTAGAGAGGGGTATGAGGTGCGGGACGAGCAGTACTTC. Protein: CSAREGYEVRDEQYF.

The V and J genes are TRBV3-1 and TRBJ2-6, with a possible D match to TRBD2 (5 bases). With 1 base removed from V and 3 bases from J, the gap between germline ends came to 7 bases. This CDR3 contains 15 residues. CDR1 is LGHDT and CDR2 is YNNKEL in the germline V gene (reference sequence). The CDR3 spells CASSQAGYGANVLTF. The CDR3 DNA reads TGTGCCAGCAGCCAAGCGGGGTATGGGGCCAACGTCCTGACTTTC.

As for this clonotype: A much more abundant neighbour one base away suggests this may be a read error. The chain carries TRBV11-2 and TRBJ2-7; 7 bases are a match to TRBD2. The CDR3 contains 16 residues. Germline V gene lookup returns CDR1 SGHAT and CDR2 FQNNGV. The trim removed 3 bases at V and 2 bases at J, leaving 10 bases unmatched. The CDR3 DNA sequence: TGTGCCAGCAGCTTTGATAGGGCTAGCGGAACCTACGAGCAGTACTTC. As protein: CASSFDRASGTYEQYF.

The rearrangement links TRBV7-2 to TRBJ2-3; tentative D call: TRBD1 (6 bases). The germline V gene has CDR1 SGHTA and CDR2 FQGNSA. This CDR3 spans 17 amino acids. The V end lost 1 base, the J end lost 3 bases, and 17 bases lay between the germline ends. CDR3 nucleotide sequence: TGTGCCAGCAGCTTAGGTCCCGGGCAGGGGTGGACAGATACGCAGTATTTT. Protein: CASSLGPGQGWTDTQYF.

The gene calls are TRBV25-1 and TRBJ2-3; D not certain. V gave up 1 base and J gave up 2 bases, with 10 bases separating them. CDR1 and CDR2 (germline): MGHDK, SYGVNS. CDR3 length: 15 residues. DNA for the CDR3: TGTGCCAGCAGTGAATCGGCGCACCACACAGATACGCAGTATTTT. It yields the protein CASSESAHHTDTQYF.

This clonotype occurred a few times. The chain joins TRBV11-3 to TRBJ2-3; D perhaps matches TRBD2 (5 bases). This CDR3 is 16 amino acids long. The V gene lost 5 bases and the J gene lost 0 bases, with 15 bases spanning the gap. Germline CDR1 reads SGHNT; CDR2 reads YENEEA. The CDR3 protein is CASSPTGLGSTDTQYF. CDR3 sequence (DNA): TGTGCCAGCAGCCCCACTGGACTGGGGAGCACAGATACGCAGTATTTT.

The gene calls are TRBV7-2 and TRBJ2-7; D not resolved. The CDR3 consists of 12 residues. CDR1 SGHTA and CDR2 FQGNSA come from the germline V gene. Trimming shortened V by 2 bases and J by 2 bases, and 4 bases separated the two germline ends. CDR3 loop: CASSLKTYEQYF. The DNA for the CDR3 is TGTGCCAGCAGCTTAAAAACCTACGAGCAGTACTTC.

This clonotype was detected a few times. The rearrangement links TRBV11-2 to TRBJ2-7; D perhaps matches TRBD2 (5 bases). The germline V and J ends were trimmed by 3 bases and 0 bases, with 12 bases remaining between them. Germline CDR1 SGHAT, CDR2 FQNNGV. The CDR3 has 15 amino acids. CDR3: CASSLSRRSSYEQYF. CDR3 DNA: TGTGCCAGCAGCTTGTCGCGGAGGAGCTCCTACGAGCAGTACTTC.